A selection of T cell receptor beta chains follows, all from one sample in a study of shared clonotypes between healthy human individuals. Assay used: immunoSEQ multiplex PCR; TCRdb lists only in-frame clones, some missing. The sample holds 1,400,000 or so clones, approximately 98.5% seen once. Source material: naive CD4+ T cells sorted from blood. These receptors were obtained from a man aged 25-45 years in good health. CDR3s include the opening cysteine and the closing phenylalanine or tryptophan. A D gene is named only where the DNA matches it firmly. A row's size may be missing; if present it is once, few, many or a size class.

v_gene: TRBV5-1
abundance: -
j_gene: TRBJ2-7
d_gene: TRBD2
CDR3nt: TGCGCCAGCAGCCGGGGACAGGGGGGACTAGCGGGGACCTACGAGCAGTACTTC
CDR3aa: CASSRGQGGLAGTYEQYF

v_gene: TRBV18
abundance: -
j_gene: TRBJ2-3
d_gene: TRBD2
CDR3nt: TGTGCCAGCTCACCACTAGCGGGAGGATCGGATACGCAGTATTTT
CDR3aa: CASSPLAGGSDTQYF

v_gene: TRBV9
abundance: -
j_gene: TRBJ2-7
d_gene: TRBD2
CDR3nt: TGTGCCAGCAGCGTAGCGGGGGGAGGCGAGCAGTACTTC
CDR3aa: CASSVAGGGEQYF

v_gene: TRBV10-3
abundance: -
j_gene: TRBJ2-2
d_gene: TRBD1
CDR3nt: TGTGCCATCAGTGAAAAGGGACAGGGCTACACCGGGGAGCTGTTTTTT
CDR3aa: CAISEKGQGYTGELFF

v_gene: TRBV28
abundance: -
j_gene: TRBJ2-7
d_gene: TRBD1
CDR3nt: TGTGCCAGCAGCTCAATTCAGGGGGCGTTCTCCTACGAGCAGTACTTC
CDR3aa: CASSSIQGAFSYEQYF

v_gene: TRBV9
abundance: -
j_gene: TRBJ2-1
d_gene: -
CDR3nt: TGTGCCAGCAGCGTAGTATCCGAGACGGTCGGTGAGCAGTTCTTC
CDR3aa: CASSVVSETVGEQFF

v_gene: TRBV28
abundance: -
j_gene: TRBJ2-7
d_gene: TRBD2
CDR3nt: TGTGCCAGCACCCCCGGGACTAGCGGCCTTAAGGGGTACGAGCAGTACTTC
CDR3aa: CASTPGTSGLKGYEQYF

v_gene: TRBV11-1
abundance: once
j_gene: TRBJ2-3
d_gene: TRBD1
CDR3nt: TGTGCCAGCAGCGGTACAGGGGGAATCACACGAGATACGCAGTATTTT
CDR3aa: CASSGTGGITRDTQYF

v_gene: TRBV7-6
abundance: -
j_gene: TRBJ2-7
d_gene: TRBD1
CDR3nt: TGTGCCAGCAGCCCCTCGGGACAGGGTACGCGAGAGCAGTACTTC
CDR3aa: CASSPSGQGTREQYF

v_gene: TRBV6-5
abundance: -
j_gene: TRBJ2-5
d_gene: -
CDR3nt: TGTGCCAGCAGTTACTCCGGGAACCAAGAGACCCAGTACTTC
CDR3aa: CASSYSGNQETQYF

v_gene: TRBV18
abundance: -
j_gene: TRBJ2-2
d_gene: -
CDR3nt: TGTGCCAGCTCACCAAATTTGTCGTTCGGGCAGGGCGAGACCGGGGAGCTGTTTTTT
CDR3aa: CASSPNLSFGQGETGELFF

v_gene: TRBV7-6
abundance: -
j_gene: TRBJ1-1
d_gene: -
CDR3nt: TGTGCCAGCAGCTTAGAGGCGGTGGGAGTAGTGAACACTGAAGCTTTCTTT
CDR3aa: CASSLEAVGVVNTEAFF

v_gene: TRBV30
abundance: -
j_gene: TRBJ2-7
d_gene: -
CDR3nt: TGTGCCTGGAGTGCGGCAAGAGCAGTTCGCGAGCAGTACTTC
CDR3aa: CAWSAARAVREQYF

v_gene: TRBV7-9
abundance: -
j_gene: TRBJ1-2
d_gene: -
CDR3nt: TGTGCCAGCAGCTTAACAGAGTCCTATGGCTACACCTTC
CDR3aa: CASSLTESYGYTF

v_gene: TRBV5-1
abundance: -
j_gene: TRBJ2-2
d_gene: -
CDR3nt: TGCGCCAGCCAACAGTCTATGAACACCGGGGAGCTGTTTTTT
CDR3aa: CASQQSMNTGELFF

v_gene: TRBV6-1
abundance: -
j_gene: TRBJ2-7
d_gene: -
CDR3nt: TGTGCCAGCAGTGCCGGGGTCTACGAGCAGTACTTC
CDR3aa: CASSAGVYEQYF

v_gene: TRBV7-9
abundance: -
j_gene: TRBJ2-3
d_gene: TRBD2
CDR3nt: TGTGCCAGCAGCTTAGGGACTAGCGGGAGGCCCGGGGGTGATACGCAGTATTTT
CDR3aa: CASSLGTSGRPGGDTQYF

v_gene: TRBV29-1
abundance: -
j_gene: TRBJ2-3
d_gene: -
CDR3nt: TGCAGCGTTGAAGATTTTAGCCGCACAGATACGCAGTATTTT
CDR3aa: CSVEDFSRTDTQYF

v_gene: TRBV4-3
abundance: -
j_gene: TRBJ2-1
d_gene: TRBD2
CDR3nt: TGCGCCAGCAGCCGACCGGGACTAGCGTCCAATGAGCAGTTCTTC
CDR3aa: CASSRPGLASNEQFF

v_gene: TRBV7-8
abundance: -
j_gene: TRBJ2-5
d_gene: -
CDR3nt: TGTGCCAGCTACGCTTATAATCTTCTGGGTAACCAAGAGACCCAGTACTTC
CDR3aa: CASYAYNLLGNQETQYF

v_gene: TRBV7-2
abundance: -
j_gene: TRBJ2-2
d_gene: -
CDR3nt: TGTGCCAGCAGCTCCCCCCGTGTACTGGACACCGGGGAGCTGTTTTTT
CDR3aa: CASSSPRVLDTGELFF

v_gene: TRBV5-1
abundance: -
j_gene: TRBJ2-1
d_gene: -
CDR3nt: TGCGCCAGCAGCCTGGGGGGTTACTCCTACAATGAGCAGTTCTTC
CDR3aa: CASSLGGYSYNEQFF

v_gene: TRBV7-8
abundance: -
j_gene: TRBJ2-7
d_gene: -
CDR3nt: TGTGCCAGCAGCCCCCGACGGTACTACGAGCAGTACTTC
CDR3aa: CASSPRRYYEQYF

v_gene: TRBV30
abundance: -
j_gene: TRBJ2-7
d_gene: -
CDR3nt: TGTGCCCTCCGTGGAGTCTACGAGCAGTACTTC
CDR3aa: CALRGVYEQYF

v_gene: TRBV11-2
abundance: -
j_gene: TRBJ2-5
d_gene: -
CDR3nt: TGTGCCAGCAGCTTTAGGGAGACCCAGTACTTC
CDR3aa: CASSFRETQYF

v_gene: TRBV27
abundance: -
j_gene: TRBJ1-5
d_gene: -
CDR3nt: TGTGCCAGCAGTCCACCAGGAGGGCCCCAGCATTTT
CDR3aa: CASSPPGGPQHF

v_gene: TRBV5-6
abundance: -
j_gene: TRBJ2-3
d_gene: TRBD2
CDR3nt: TGTGCCAGCAGCTTGGAGCGACTAGCGGCCACAGATACGCAGTATTTT
CDR3aa: CASSLERLAATDTQYF